Following are 14 T cell receptor beta chains from one sample sequenced in a study of T-cell reconstitution after alpha-beta-depleted transplantation in children. Unique molecular identifiers were incorporated during preparation of the TCRbeta library. TCRdb called the PCR reads again in MiXCR, with one record for every CDR3 protein. This table has over 200,000 distinct CDR3 sequences, 7.5% to 9.5% appearing once. The sequencing here drew on PBMCs, mostly from graft donor cells, taken 360 days after TCRalphabeta/CD19-depleted stem cell transplant. The receptors here all came from a male patient under 10 years old who had a stem cell transplant for acute myeloid leukemia, so the T cells may come from the graft donor.

This clonotype was seen more than once but under ten times. The chain employs TRBV7-2 and TRBJ2-7; 10 nucleotides line up with TRBD2. With V trimmed by 6 bases and J by 0 bases, 8 bases remained unmatched. Germline V gene sequence: CDR1 SGHTA, CDR2 FQGNSA. The length of the CDR3 is 16 residues. In DNA form, the CDR3 reads TGTGCCAGCAGTTTAAGAAGCGGGAGGGCCTCCTACGAGCAGTACTTC. It yields the protein CASSLRSGRASYEQYF.

A few counts support this clonotype. The chain is built from TRBV5-1 and TRBJ2-3; 9 positions agree with TRBD2. After removal of 2 bases from V and 4 bases from J, the junction contained 5 bases not matched to a gene. The CDR3 loop spans 15 amino acids. Germline CDR1 SGHRS, CDR2 YFSETQ. In nucleotides, the CDR3 is TGCGCCAGCAGCTTACCTAGCGGGGCGGCAGATACGCAGTATTTT. Residues: CASSLPSGAADTQYF.

This clonotype was detected ten times or more. The rearrangement joins TRBV12-3 or TRBV12-4 to TRBJ2-2; D remains unclear. V gave up 3 bases and J gave up 5 bases, with 7 bases separating them. The CDR3 is 13 residues long. This CDR3 is CASSLWLTGELFF. The CDR3 DNA reads as TGTGCCAGCAGTTTGTGGCTAACCGGGGAGCTGTTTTTT.

This clonotype was seen only a few times. This chain uses TRBV14 with TRBJ2-3, with unresolved D. Trimming removed 2 bases from V and 8 bases from J, with 11 bases in between. CDR1 and CDR2 from the germline V gene are SGHDN and FVKESK. The CDR3 totals 13 residues. The CDR3 is CASSQPQRGTQYF. In DNA form, the CDR3 reads TGTGCCAGCAGCCAACCCCAGCGAGGTACGCAGTATTTT.

The gene calls are TRBV5-5 and TRBJ2-4; 7 bases match TRBD1. In germline, CDR1 is SGHKS, CDR2 YYEKEE (reference sequence). The CDR3 has 18 amino acids. V shed 0 bases and J 0 bases; nucleotides not matched to a gene: 9. The CDR3 DNA reads TGTGCCAGCAGCTTGGGGGAAGACAGGGCACTAGCCAAAAACATTCAGTACTTC. This gives the protein CASSLGEDRALAKNIQYF.

The chain has TRBV6-4 and TRBJ2-3; tentatively, D is TRBD1 (6 bases). Trimming shortened V by 4 bases and J by 6 bases, and 17 bases separated the two germline ends. Per germline, CDR1 MRHNA and CDR2 SNTAGT. The CDR3 runs 15 residues. CDR3 in DNA: TGTGCCAGCAGTGTAAGGGGGAACCTACGGGATACGCAGTATTTT. It specifies CASSVRGNLRDTQYF.

This clonotype was observed at least ten times. V is TRBV5-1 and J is TRBJ2-1, with D unresolved. The germline gives CDR1 SGHRS, CDR2 YFSETQ. The CDR3 length is 15 residues. With 4 bases removed from V and 2 bases from J, the gap between germline ends came to 13 bases. CDR3 nucleotides: TGCGCCAGCAGCCCTCAGGTGAAGGCCTACAATGAGCAGTTCTTC. Translated: CASSPQVKAYNEQFF. The variable domain in full, completed from reference TRBV5-1 and TRBJ2-1, reads KAGVTQTPRYLIKTRGQQVTLSCSPISGHRSVSWYQQTPGQGLQFLFEYFSETQRNKGNFPGRFSGRQFSNSRSEMNVSTLELGDSALYLCASSPQVKAYNEQFFGPGTRLTVL.

V is TRBV10-3 and J is TRBJ2-5, with 11 bases identical to TRBD2. The CDR3 consists of 16 residues. Looked up from germline, CDR1 is ENHRY and CDR2 is SYGVKD. Trimming at V came to 6 bases and at J to 1 base, leaving 7 bases not matched to a gene. DNA of the CDR3: TGTGCCATCAGCCTCACTAGCGGGGGACCCCAAGAGACCCAGTACTTC. Its protein product is CAISLTSGGPQETQYF.

This clonotype has ten or more counts. The chain recombines TRBV24-1 with TRBJ2-5; the D is unclear. Trimming left V 3 bases short and J 11 bases short, with 15 bases between. Germline V CDR1 and CDR2: KGHDR, SFDVKD. The CDR3 contains 13 residues. CDR3 in amino acids: CATSDGPGSRQYF. In nucleotides, the CDR3 is TGTGCCACCAGTGATGGACCCGGTAGTCGACAGTACTTC.

This clonotype was observed many times. This chain links TRBV7-9 with TRBJ1-1, with D perhaps TRBD1 (6 bases). In germline, CDR1 is SEHNR, CDR2 FQNEAQ (reference sequence). Between the trimmed V and J ends, which lost 0 bases and 0 bases, there was a span of 14 bases. The CDR3 spans 17 residues. CDR3 in amino acids: CASSLARDISMNTEAFF. Here the CDR3 DNA reads TGTGCCAGCAGCTTAGCGAGGGACATCTCCATGAACACTGAAGCTTTCTTT.

There are many counts of this clonotype. The V gene is TRBV5-1, the J gene TRBJ2-1; a weak D match, TRBD2 (6 bases). This CDR3 is built from 13 residues. V shed 0 bases and J shed 5 bases, with 6 bases lying between them. CDR1 and CDR2 from the germline V gene are SGHRS and YFSETQ. The CDR3 bases are TGCGCCAGCAGCTTGGCGGGGGACAATGAGCAGTTCTTC. Translated, it gives CASSLAGDNEQFF.

This clonotype was recorded a few times. The rearrangement links TRBV5-1 to TRBJ2-1, with a tentative D call TRBD1 (6 bases). Trimming took off 4 bases at V and 4 bases at J, with 18 bases between the two ends. There are 16 residues in the CDR3. The germline V gene has CDR1 SGHRS and CDR2 YFSETQ. CDR3 protein: CASSARGSPTYNEQFF. The CDR3 nucleotides read TGCGCCAGCAGCGCTAGGGGGAGCCCGACTTACAATGAGCAGTTCTTC.

This clonotype was seen a handful of times. The V call is TRBV5-1, the J call TRBJ1-2; no reliable D call. The V end lost 1 base, the J end lost 4 bases, and 8 bases lay between the germline ends. This CDR3 comprises 13 residues. Germline V gene lookup returns CDR1 SGHRS and CDR2 YFSETQ. The CDR3 nucleotides read TGCGCCAGCAGCTTGACCAACGCCTATGGCTACACCTTC. It specifies CASSLTNAYGYTF. Looking up the rest from reference TRBV5-1 and TRBJ1-2 gives the full variable domain: KAGVTQTPRYLIKTRGQQVTLSCSPISGHRSVSWYQQTPGQGLQFLFEYFSETQRNKGNFPGRFSGRQFSNSRSEMNVSTLELGDSALYLCASSLTNAYGYTFGSGTRLTVV.

This clonotype appeared a few times. This chain uses TRBV3-1 with TRBJ2-7; 9 nucleotides match TRBD1. The trim removed 1 base at V and 3 bases at J, leaving 4 bases unmatched. The CDR3 loop spans 15 amino acids. Per the germline V gene, CDR1 is LGHDT and CDR2 is YNNKEL (reference sequence). This chain's CDR3 is CASSQVGQGLYEQYF. The CDR3 DNA reads TGTGCCAGCAGCCAAGTGGGACAGGGCCTCTACGAGCAGTACTTC.